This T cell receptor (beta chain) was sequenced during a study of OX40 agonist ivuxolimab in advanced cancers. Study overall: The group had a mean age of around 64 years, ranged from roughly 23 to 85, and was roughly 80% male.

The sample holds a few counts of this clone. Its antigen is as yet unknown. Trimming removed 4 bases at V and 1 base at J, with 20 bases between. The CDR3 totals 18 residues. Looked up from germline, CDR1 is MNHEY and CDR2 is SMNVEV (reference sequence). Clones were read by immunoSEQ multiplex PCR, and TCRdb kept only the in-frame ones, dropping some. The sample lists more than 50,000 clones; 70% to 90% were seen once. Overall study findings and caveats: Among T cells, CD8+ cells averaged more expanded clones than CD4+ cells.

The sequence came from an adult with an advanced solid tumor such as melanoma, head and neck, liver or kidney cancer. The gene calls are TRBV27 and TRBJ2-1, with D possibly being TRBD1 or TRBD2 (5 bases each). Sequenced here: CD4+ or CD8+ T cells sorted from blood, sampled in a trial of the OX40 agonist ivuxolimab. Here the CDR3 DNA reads TGTGCCAGCAGTTCGACCTCGCCCCGGGGCAGGTCCTACAATGAGCAGTTCTTC. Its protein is CASSSTSPRGRSYNEQFF.